This T cell receptor beta chain was sequenced for a study of regulatory T cells in long-lasting Graves disease. Overall study results and limits: Persistent disease favored TRBV28, TRBJ1-2 and TRBJ2-5. Sample size was small, which may have lowered accuracy.

The CDR3 length is 14 residues. CDR1 LNHDA and CDR2 SQIVND come from the germline V gene (reference sequence). Trimming took off 5 bases at V and 3 bases at J, with 14 bases between the two ends. This clonotype was found a few times. Its cognate antigen is unknown. Stated time point: newly diagnosed GD, antithyroid drugs for less than 3 months. PBMCs provided the RNA from which the TCR library was made. CDR3 regions were amplified by Arm-PCR using iRepertoire HTBI primers to build TCR beta libraries. TCRdb ran MiXCR on the multiplex PCR reads and lists one entry per CDR3 protein. This sample has about 540,000 distinct CDR3 sequences; about 13% occur once, and the top ten carry roughly a tenth. This same sample was also part of a study on T cells in Graves' hyperthyroidism and ophthalmopathy. Per that study: Graves' hyperthyroidism without ophthalmopathy progression within 18 months was termed stable. Among thyroid clonotypes expanded above 0.001, most also appeared in blood.

Material: peripheral blood mononuclear cells (PBMCs), obtained at new diagnosis, from a patient treated with antithyroid drugs. The receptor's source is a man aged 30 to 39 with Graves disease. The J gene is TRBJ2-7, the V gene TRBV19; D possibly corresponds to TRBD2 (6 bases). The CDR3 DNA follows: TGTGCCAGTAGTGCGGGACTCGGGAACTACGAGCAGTACTTC. Translation gives CASSAGLGNYEQYF.